Following are 8 T cell receptor beta chains from one sample sequenced in a study of beta chain features in type 1 diabetes. Every bit of the isolated RNA underwent reverse transcription, so sequencing read expressed TCRB transcripts. TCRdb keeps only in-frame clones here, not all; method: immunoSEQ multiplex PCR. The table shows fewer than 200,000 clones, with 13% occurring only once. The sample comprised central memory CD4+ T cells from blood. These receptors all come from a woman in her late teens or twenties in good health.

The J gene is TRBJ2-1, the V gene TRBV2; a weak D match, TRBD2 (5 bases). CDR3 length: 13 residues. Germline CDR1 reads SNHLY; CDR2 reads FYNNEI. V lost 6 bases and J lost 3, with 9 bases in between. DNA of the CDR3: TGTGCCAGCAGCGGACTCCTCTACAATGAGCAGTTCTTC. Protein product: CASSGLLYNEQFF.

This clone appeared a few times. The chain carries TRBV23-1 and TRBJ2-1; tentative D call: TRBD1 (5 bases). TRBV23-1 carries the ORF label, with uncertain function. V lost 7 bases and J 8 bases, leaving 18 bases between the germline ends. This CDR3 comprises 14 residues. The chain's CDR3 is CASIRDRGIDEQFF. Written as DNA, the CDR3 is TGCGCCAGCATCAGGGATAGGGGAATTGATGAGCAGTTCTTC.

The V and J genes are TRBV29-1 and TRBJ2-2; 13 bases line up with TRBD2. This CDR3 has 15 residues. Germline-derived CDR1 and CDR2 are SQVTM and ANQGSEA. J was trimmed by 5 bases and V by 6 bases; bases with no gene match: 6. CDR3 nucleotide sequence: TGCAGCGTCGGGGGACTAGCGGGACTAACCGGGGAGCTGTTTTTT. As protein: CSVGGLAGLTGELFF.

This clone turned up a few times. The chain carries TRBV29-1 and TRBJ2-3; a weak D match, TRBD2 (7 bases). CDR3 length: 13 amino acids. Germline V CDR1 and CDR2: SQVTM, ANQGSEA. V shed 8 bases and J shed 2 bases, with 14 bases lying between them. The CDR3 sequence is CSLERGATDTQYF. The CDR3 DNA is TGCAGCCTCGAACGGGGGGCCACAGATACGCAGTATTTT.

The chain uses TRBV6-4 and TRBJ2-5; a possible D gene is TRBD1 (6 bases). CDR3 length: 15 amino acids. Deletions cut 6 bases from V and 1 base from J, with 15 bases between. The germline V gene encodes CDR1 MRHNA and CDR2 SNTAGT. CDR3 sequence reads: CASSTITGPQETQYF. Written as DNA, the CDR3 is TGTGCCAGCAGCACCATTACAGGGCCCCAAGAGACCCAGTACTTC.

Remarks on this clone: This sample includes further DNA sequences coding for the same CDR3. This chain uses TRBV29-1 with TRBJ2-2, with a weak D call TRBD1 (5 bases). V lost 6 bases to trimming and J lost 6 bases, with 20 bases between them. This CDR3 is 15 amino acids long. Looked up from germline, CDR1 is SQVTM and CDR2 is ANQGSEA. As DNA, the CDR3 is TGCAGCGTGGCCCACTCTCATCAGGGCCCCGGGGAGCTGTTTTTT. As protein: CSVAHSHQGPGELFF.

CDR3 loop: CASTPTGNSYEQYF. CDR3 nucleotides: TGTGCCAGCACCCCGACAGGGAACTCCTACGAGCAGTACTTC. The chain couples TRBV7-2 to TRBJ2-7; 7 bases match TRBD1. Germline CDR1 SGHTA, CDR2 FQGNSA. Trimming at V came to 7 bases and at J to 0 bases, leaving 6 bases not matched to a gene. There are 14 residues in the CDR3.

A few counts support this clone. The chain couples TRBV29-1 to TRBJ2-7, with TRBD2 identical over 13 bases. V lost 7 bases, J lost 4 bases, and 13 bases stayed unmatched. The CDR3 consists of 16 residues. Germline CDR1 reads SQVTM; CDR2 reads ANQGSEA. The CDR3 region has the DNA TGCAGCGCCATCCCCGGGGGGACTAGCGGGACATACGAGCAGTACTTC. Encoded protein: CSAIPGGTSGTYEQYF.